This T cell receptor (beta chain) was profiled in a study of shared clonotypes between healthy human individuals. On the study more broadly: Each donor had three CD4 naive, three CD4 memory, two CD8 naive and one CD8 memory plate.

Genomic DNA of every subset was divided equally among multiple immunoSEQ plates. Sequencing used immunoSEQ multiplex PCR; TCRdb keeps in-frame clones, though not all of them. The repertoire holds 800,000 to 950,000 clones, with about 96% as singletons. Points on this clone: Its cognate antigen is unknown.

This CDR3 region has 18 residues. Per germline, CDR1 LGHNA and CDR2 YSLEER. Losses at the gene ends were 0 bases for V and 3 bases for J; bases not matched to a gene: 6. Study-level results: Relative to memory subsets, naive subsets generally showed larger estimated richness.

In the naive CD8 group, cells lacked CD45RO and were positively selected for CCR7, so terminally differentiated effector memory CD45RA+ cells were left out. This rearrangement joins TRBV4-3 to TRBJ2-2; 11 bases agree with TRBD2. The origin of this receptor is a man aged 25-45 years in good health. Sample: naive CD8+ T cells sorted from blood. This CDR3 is CASSQDLIAGGDTGELFF. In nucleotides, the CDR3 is TGCGCCAGCAGCCAAGATCTTATAGCGGGAGGGGACACCGGGGAGCTGTTTTTT.